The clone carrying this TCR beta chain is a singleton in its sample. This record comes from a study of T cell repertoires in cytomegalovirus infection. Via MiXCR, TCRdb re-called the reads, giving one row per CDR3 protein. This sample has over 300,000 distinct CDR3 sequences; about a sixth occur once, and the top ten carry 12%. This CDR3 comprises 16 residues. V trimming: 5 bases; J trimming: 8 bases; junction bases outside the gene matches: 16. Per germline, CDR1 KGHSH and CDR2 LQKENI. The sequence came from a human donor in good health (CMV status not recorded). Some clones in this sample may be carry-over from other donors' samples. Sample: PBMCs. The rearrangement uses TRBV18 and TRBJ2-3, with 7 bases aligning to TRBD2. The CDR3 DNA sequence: TGTGCCAGCTCATCTTACCCTAGCGGACCCCAAGCTACGCAGTATTTT. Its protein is CASSSYPSGPQATQYF.